The 20 T cell receptor beta chains below all came from one sample that was sequenced in a study of blood T cell repertoires in COVID-19. The assay was immunoSEQ multiplex PCR, and TCRdb's table has in-frame clones only and misses some. Among about 170,000 clones listed, approximately 86% were seen once. Specimen: peripheral blood. Receptors originate from a man aged 70 or older with acute or convalescent COVID-19.

A few counts support this clone. V usage is TRBV18 and J usage is TRBJ1-4; D not certain. This CDR3 has 15 amino acids. V was pared by 3 bases and J by 7 bases, with 15 bases between. From germline, CDR1 is KGHSH and CDR2 LQKENI. CDR3 region: CASSPSRELVEKLFF. Here the CDR3 DNA reads TGTGCCAGCTCACCGAGTCGCGAATTAGTTGAAAAACTGTTTTTT. Full variable domain (remainder filled in from reference TRBV18 and TRBJ1-4): NAGVMQNPRHLVRRRGQEARLRCSPMKGHSHVYWYRQLPEEGLKFMVYLQKENIIDESGMPKERFSAEFPKEGPSILRIQQVVRGDSAAYFCASSPSRELVEKLFFGSGTQLSVL.

The rearrangement links TRBV28 to TRBJ2-1, with TRBD1 matching 8 bases. This CDR3 is 16 amino acids long. J gave up 3 bases and V 2 bases, and 6 bases lay outside the gene matches. Germline V CDR1 and CDR2: MDHEN, SYDVKM. In DNA form, the CDR3 reads TGTGCCAGCAGTTTAGCCCGGACAGGGAGCTACAATGAGCAGTTCTTC. Its protein is CASSLARTGSYNEQFF.

The gene calls are TRBV7-2 and TRBJ2-7; D gene uncertain. CDR1 SGHTA and CDR2 FQGNSA come from the germline V gene. V lost 2 bases to trimming and J lost 1 base, with 12 bases between them. The CDR3 is made up of 15 amino acids. The CDR3 DNA sequence: TGTGCCAGCAGCTTAATGGGTTACGGGTCCTACGAGCAGTACTTC. This codes for CASSLMGYGSYEQYF.

The rearrangement uses TRBV5-8 and TRBJ2-4; TRBD2 agrees at 8 bases. Germline lookup yields CDR1 SGHTS and CDR2 YDEGEE. With 0 bases clipped from V and 8 bases from J, the junction kept 4 bases outside the gene matches. CDR3 length: 14 residues. The CDR3 loop reads CASSLERGGDIQYF. The CDR3 nucleotides are TGTGCCAGCAGCTTGGAACGGGGGGGAGACATTCAGTACTTC.

J is TRBJ1-5 and V is TRBV10-3, with no clear D. The CDR3 runs to 17 residues. With 2 bases removed from V and 2 bases from J, the gap between germline ends came to 16 bases. Per germline, CDR1 ENHRY and CDR2 SYGVKD. DNA of the CDR3: TGTGCCATCAGTGAGGGTACGAGGATCGGTCGCAATCAGCCCCAGCATTTT. Translation gives CAISEGTRIGRNQPQHF.

Here the CDR3 DNA reads TGTGCCAGCAGCCAAGAAAAGAGGTGGGGGGGCTCTGGAAACACCATATATTTT. The encoded protein is CASSQEKRWGGSGNTIYF. The rearrangement links TRBV4-2 to TRBJ1-3; a possible D gene is TRBD1 (5 bases). Germline V CDR1 and CDR2: LGHNA, YNFKEQ. CDR3 length: 18 residues. Deletions cut 0 bases from V and 0 bases from J, with 15 bases between.

The chain is built from TRBV12-5 and TRBJ2-3, with 8 positions matching TRBD2. The CDR3 length is 16 residues. Trimming removed 8 bases from V and 5 bases from J; junction bases left unmatched: 15. Germline V gives CDR1 LGHNT, CDR2 FRNRAP. The CDR3 protein is CASSVWIAGGRDTQYF. The CDR3 DNA sequence: TGTGCTAGTAGCGTCTGGATTGCGGGAGGTAGAGATACGCAGTATTTT.

The rearrangement joins TRBV4-2 to TRBJ2-7, with D possibly being TRBD2 (6 bases). Trimming shortened V by 0 bases and J by 4 bases, and 13 bases separated the two germline ends. The germline V gene has CDR1 LGHNA and CDR2 YNFKEQ. This CDR3 contains 15 residues. DNA for the CDR3: TGTGCCAGCAGCCAAGATCCGACTAGAGCTTACGAGCAGTACTTC. Translation: CASSQDPTRAYEQYF.

The V gene is TRBV2, the J gene TRBJ1-2; tentative D call: TRBD1 (5 bases). Trimming stripped 4 bases from V and 10 bases from J, with 13 bases between. CDR1 is SNHLY and CDR2 is FYNNEI in the germline V gene. The CDR3 contains 12 residues. The CDR3 protein is CASSGDYGDYTF. The CDR3, as DNA: TGTGCCAGCAGTGGGGACTATGGTGACTACACCTTC.

V is TRBV7-6 and J is TRBJ1-1; D is unclear. Trimming pared 5 bases from V and 2 bases from J, leaving 9 bases between. Germline V CDR1 and CDR2: SGHVS, FNYEAQ. This CDR3 spans 13 amino acids. The CDR3 sequence is CASSAQRNTEAFF. The CDR3 nucleotides read TGTGCCAGCAGCGCACAGAGAAACACTGAAGCTTTCTTT.

V and J are TRBV9 and TRBJ2-2; weak D call: TRBD2 (5 bases). The CDR3 sequence is 12 residues long. Germline values: CDR1 SGDLS, CDR2 YYNGEE. V was clipped by 2 bases and J by 9 bases, with 8 bases between them. The CDR3, as DNA: TGTGCCAGCAGCGTTAACGGGAGGGAGCTGTTTTTT. Translation gives CASSVNGRELFF. The whole variable domain, filled in from reference TRBV9 and TRBJ2-2, reads DSGVTQTPKHLITATGQRVTLRCSPRSGDLSVYWYQQSLDQGLQFLIQYYNGEERAKGNILERFSAQQFPDLHSELNLSSLELGDSALYFCASSVNGRELFFGEGSRLTVL.

The rearrangement joins TRBV18 to TRBJ2-3; 8 positions agree with TRBD1. J gave up 6 bases and V 3 bases, and 8 bases lay outside the gene matches. The CDR3 length is 15 residues. CDR1 and CDR2 (germline): KGHSH, LQKENI. CDR3 DNA: TGTGCCAGCTCACCCGGACAGGGTTCAAGGGATACGCAGTATTTT. The encoded protein is CASSPGQGSRDTQYF.

V gene TRBV3-1 (or the pseudogene TRBV3-2) combines with J gene TRBJ2-7; 9 positions match TRBD1. CDR1 is LGHDT and CDR2 is YNNKEL in the germline V gene (reference sequence). Trimming cost V 4 bases and J 5 bases; bases outside gene matches: 6. This CDR3 comprises 14 residues. Written as DNA, the CDR3 is TGTGCCAGCAGCCCCAGGACAGGGGAACACGAGCAGTACTTC. It codes for CASSPRTGEHEQYF.

This clone was seen only a few times. The chain recombines TRBV2 with TRBJ2-5, with 8 positions matching TRBD2. V was pared by 0 bases and J by 1 base, with 4 bases of the junction left unmatched. There are 16 residues in the CDR3. Germline lookup yields CDR1 SNHLY and CDR2 FYNNEI. CDR3 in DNA: TGTGCCAGCAGTGAAGCGGTAGCGGGGACCCAAGAGACCCAGTACTTC. It codes for CASSEAVAGTQETQYF.

The gene calls are TRBV5-1 and TRBJ2-7, with D perhaps TRBD2 (7 bases). Per the germline V gene, CDR1 is SGHRS and CDR2 is YFSETQ. V lost 0 bases to trimming and J lost 6 bases, with 13 bases between them. The CDR3 runs to 14 residues. The CDR3 protein is CASSLDPGGGEQYF. The DNA of the CDR3 is TGCGCCAGCAGCTTGGATCCGGGGGGCGGCGAGCAGTACTTC. Using reference TRBV5-1 and TRBJ2-7 for the parts outside the CDR3, the full variable domain is KAGVTQTPRYLIKTRGQQVTLSCSPISGHRSVSWYQQTPGQGLQFLFEYFSETQRNKGNFPGRFSGRQFSNSRSEMNVSTLELGDSALYLCASSLDPGGGEQYFGPGTRLTVT.

In this sample, this clone turned up once. The chain carries TRBV5-1 and TRBJ2-7; D is unresolved. This CDR3 spans 16 amino acids. The germline gives CDR1 SGHRS, CDR2 YFSETQ. Trimming removed 0 bases at V and 4 bases at J, with 17 bases between. The CDR3 protein is CASSLGGGEPTYEQYF. The DNA for the CDR3 is TGCGCCAGCAGCTTGGGTGGCGGAGAGCCTACATACGAGCAGTACTTC.

V usage is TRBV2 and J usage is TRBJ1-6; no firm D call. The CDR3 runs to 14 residues. In germline, CDR1 is SNHLY, CDR2 FYNNEI. V dropped 2 bases and J dropped 9 bases, with 11 bases sitting between them. The CDR3 region has the DNA TGTGCCAGCAGTGAAAGATTACGGGGTTCACCCCTCCACTTT. This sequence encodes CASSERLRGSPLHF.

This clone has a single count. This CDR3 is also generated by other DNA sequences in the sample. The rearrangement joins TRBV18 to TRBJ1-5; 7 bases map to TRBD1. The CDR3 extends over 13 amino acids. Germline V CDR1 and CDR2: KGHSH, LQKENI. J lost 4 bases, V lost 3 bases, and 0 bases had no gene match. The CDR3 spells CASSPTGNQPQHF. CDR3 in DNA: TGTGCCAGCTCACCGACAGGGAATCAGCCCCAGCATTTT.

The chain joins TRBV2 to TRBJ2-7; 7 bases are shared with TRBD2. CDR1 is SNHLY and CDR2 is FYNNEI in the germline V gene. This CDR3 contains 15 residues. V shed 5 bases, J shed 3 bases, and the junction held 10 bases outside the gene matches. The CDR3 reads CASSRTGTTRYEQYF. DNA for the CDR3: TGTGCCAGCAGTCGTACCGGGACTACCCGCTACGAGCAGTACTTC. The full variable domain, completed using reference TRBV2 and TRBJ2-7, is EPEVTQTPSHQVTQMGQEVILRCVPISNHLYFYWYRQILGQKVEFLVSFYNNEISEKSEIFDDQFSVERPDGSNFTLKIRSTKLEDSAMYFCASSRTGTTRYEQYFGPGTRLTVT.

The chain joins TRBV6-2 or TRBV6-3 to TRBJ2-2; unclear D gene. The CDR3 runs to 14 residues. Trimming shortened V by 1 base and J by 3 bases, and 6 bases separated the two germline ends. Germline V lookup: CDR1 MNHEY, CDR2 SVGEGT. The CDR3 coding sequence is TGTGCCAGCAGTTACTTCGGAGACACCGGGGAGCTGTTTTTT. This codes for CASSYFGDTGELFF.